This T cell receptor beta chain was profiled in a study of shared clonotypes between healthy human individuals. Findings and limits, study-wide: In the sorted subsets, rarefaction showed sequencing was incomplete despite large depth. Non-shared clonotypes had lower generation probabilities than clonotypes shared by all four sorted-subset donors.

As to this clone: What it binds is not known.

TCRdb's table, derived via immunoSEQ multiplex PCR, lists solely in-frame clones and lacks some. The sample includes about 2 million clones, roughly 95% of them seen just once. Naive CD8 cells were CD45RO-negative, positively selected for CCR7, excluding terminally differentiated effector memory CD45RA+ cells. V shed 1 base, J shed 6 bases, and the junction held 11 bases outside the gene matches. The CDR3 length is 16 residues. CDR1 is SGHAT and CDR2 is FQNNGV in the germline V gene. This clonotype was sampled from a young man in good health. V gene TRBV11-2 combines with J gene TRBJ2-7; 8 positions match TRBD1. Sequencing input: naive CD8+ T cells sorted from blood. The DNA for the CDR3 is TGTGCCAGCAGCTTAGGGCCGGGGACAGGAAGGGCCGAGCAGTACTTC. Encoded protein: CASSLGPGTGRAEQYF.